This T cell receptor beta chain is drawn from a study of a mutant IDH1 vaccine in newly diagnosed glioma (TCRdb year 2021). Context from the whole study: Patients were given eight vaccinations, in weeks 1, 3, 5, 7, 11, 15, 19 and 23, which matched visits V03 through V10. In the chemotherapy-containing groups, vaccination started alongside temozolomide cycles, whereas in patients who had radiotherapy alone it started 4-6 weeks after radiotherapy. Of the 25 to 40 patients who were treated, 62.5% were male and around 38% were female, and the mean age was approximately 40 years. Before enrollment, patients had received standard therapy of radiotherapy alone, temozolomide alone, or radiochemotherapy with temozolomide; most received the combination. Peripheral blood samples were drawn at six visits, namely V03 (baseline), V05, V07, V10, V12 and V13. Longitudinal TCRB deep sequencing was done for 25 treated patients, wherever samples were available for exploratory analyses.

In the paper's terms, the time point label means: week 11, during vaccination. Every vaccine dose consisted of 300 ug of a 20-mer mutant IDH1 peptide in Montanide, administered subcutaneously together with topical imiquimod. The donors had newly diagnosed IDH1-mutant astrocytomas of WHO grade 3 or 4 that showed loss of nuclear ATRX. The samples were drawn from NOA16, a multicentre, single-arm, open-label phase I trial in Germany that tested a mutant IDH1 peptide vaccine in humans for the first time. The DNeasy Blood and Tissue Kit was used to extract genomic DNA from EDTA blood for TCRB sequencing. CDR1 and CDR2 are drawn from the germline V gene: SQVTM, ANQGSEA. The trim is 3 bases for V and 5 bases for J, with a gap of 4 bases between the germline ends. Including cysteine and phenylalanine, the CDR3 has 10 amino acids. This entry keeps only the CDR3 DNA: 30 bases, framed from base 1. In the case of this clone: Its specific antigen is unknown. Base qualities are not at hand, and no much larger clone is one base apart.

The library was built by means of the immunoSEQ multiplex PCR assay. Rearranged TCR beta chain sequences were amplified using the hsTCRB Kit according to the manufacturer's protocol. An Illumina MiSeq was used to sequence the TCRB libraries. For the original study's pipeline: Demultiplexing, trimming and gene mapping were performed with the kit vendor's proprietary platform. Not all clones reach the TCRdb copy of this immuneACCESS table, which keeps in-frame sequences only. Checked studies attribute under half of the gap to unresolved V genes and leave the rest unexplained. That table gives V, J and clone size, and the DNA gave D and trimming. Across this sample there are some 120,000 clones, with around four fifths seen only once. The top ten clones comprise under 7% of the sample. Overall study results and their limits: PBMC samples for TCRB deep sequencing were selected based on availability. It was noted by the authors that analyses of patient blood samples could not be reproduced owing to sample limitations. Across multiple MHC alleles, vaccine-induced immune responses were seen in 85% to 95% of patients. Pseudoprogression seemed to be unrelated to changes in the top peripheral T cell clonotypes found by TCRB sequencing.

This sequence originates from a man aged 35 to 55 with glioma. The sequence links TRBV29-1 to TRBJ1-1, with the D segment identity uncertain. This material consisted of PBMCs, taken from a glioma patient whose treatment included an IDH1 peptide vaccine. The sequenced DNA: TGCAGCGTTGAGTGGACTGAAGCTTTCTTT. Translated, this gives CSVEWTEAFF.